The 17 T cell receptor beta chains below were found in one sample sequenced in a study of blood T cell repertoires in COVID-19. Clones were read by immunoSEQ multiplex PCR, and TCRdb kept only the in-frame ones, dropping some. The data hold 500,000 to 600,000 clones, with 85% to 90% observed a single time. Sample: peripheral blood. These TCRs come from a woman between 45 and 65 years old with COVID-19, enrolled during active disease.

The J gene is TRBJ2-7, the V gene TRBV3-1 (or the pseudogene TRBV3-2); tentatively, D is TRBD1 (6 bases). Germline loops: CDR1 LGHDT, CDR2 YNNKEL (reference sequence). There are 16 residues in the CDR3. With 0 bases removed from V and 3 bases from J, the gap between germline ends came to 15 bases. Here the CDR3 reads CASSQDQGMVGYEQYF. Here the CDR3 DNA reads TGTGCCAGCAGCCAAGATCAGGGGATGGTTGGCTACGAGCAGTACTTC.

This chain links TRBV5-1 with TRBJ2-7, with a weak D call TRBD2 (6 bases). The CDR3 has 14 residues. Between the trimmed V and J ends, which lost 4 bases and 1 base, there was a span of 12 bases. Germline V gives CDR1 SGHRS, CDR2 YFSETQ. DNA for the CDR3: TGCGCCAGCAGCCCCAAGACTAGTTCCTACGAGCAGTACTTC. Its translation is CASSPKTSSYEQYF.

As for this clone: The sample carries other DNA sequences with the same CDR3. This chain links TRBV27 with TRBJ1-1; D is undetermined. V was pared by 1 base and J by 2 bases, with 5 bases between. This CDR3 region has 13 residues. CDR1 and CDR2 (germline): MNHEY, SMNVEV (reference sequence). CDR3 amino acids: CASSLWANTEAFF. The CDR3 DNA is TGTGCCAGCAGTTTATGGGCTAACACTGAAGCTTTCTTT.

This chain connects TRBV6-5 to TRBJ2-7; D is perhaps TRBD1 (5 bases). Germline loops: CDR1 MNHEY, CDR2 SVGAGI. The V end was cut by 6 bases, the J end by 3 bases, with 18 bases between. The CDR3 covers 15 residues. The CDR3 region is CASRGLGVWGYEQYF. DNA for the CDR3: TGTGCCAGCAGAGGATTAGGGGTCTGGGGCTACGAGCAGTACTTC.

In its sample, this clone was seen once. The chain has TRBV19 and TRBJ1-3; D might be TRBD1 (6 bases). Trimming pared 2 bases from V and 0 bases from J, leaving 14 bases between. The CDR3 runs 17 residues. The germline V gene has CDR1 LNHDA and CDR2 SQIVND (reference sequence). The CDR3 reads CASSIPTTGYSGNTIYF. DNA of the CDR3: TGTGCCAGTAGTATACCGACGACAGGCTACTCTGGAAACACCATATATTTT.

The V gene is TRBV19, the J gene TRBJ2-7; the D is unclear. There are 15 residues in the CDR3. Germline-derived CDR1 and CDR2 are LNHDA and SQIVND (reference sequence). Trimming left V 2 bases short and J 3 bases short, with 14 bases between. The CDR3 region has the DNA TGTGCCAGTAGTATATCCCGCCAGCGCAGCTACGAGCAGTACTTC. This encodes CASSISRQRSYEQYF.

The chain recombines TRBV19 with TRBJ1-2; TRBD1 is a possible D gene (5 bases). V lost 0 bases to trimming and J lost 6 bases, with 5 bases between them. The germline gives CDR1 LNHDA, CDR2 SQIVND (reference sequence). The CDR3 runs to 12 residues. CDR3 sequence reads: CASSIEGDGYTF. CDR3 coding DNA: TGTGCCAGTAGTATAGAAGGGGATGGCTACACCTTC.

The V gene is TRBV15, the J gene TRBJ2-4; 8 bases fit TRBD1. Per the germline V gene, CDR1 is LNHNV and CDR2 is YYDKDF (reference sequence). This CDR3 is built from 15 residues. The trim removed 1 base at V and 5 bases at J, leaving 4 bases unmatched. In DNA, the CDR3 is TGTGCCACCAGCAGAGCATTACAGGGGGAAAACATTCAGTACTTC. Its translation: CATSRALQGENIQYF.

The CDR3 here is CASSRDRGQVDEQYF. DNA for the CDR3: TGCGCCAGCAGCCGGGACAGGGGGCAGGTGGACGAGCAGTACTTC. V is TRBV5-1 and J is TRBJ2-7; 12 bases are a match to TRBD1. The CDR3 runs to 15 residues. After removal of 4 bases from V and 5 bases from J, the junction contained 7 bases not matched to a gene. Germline-derived CDR1 and CDR2 are SGHRS and YFSETQ.

V gene TRBV9 combines with J gene TRBJ1-1; perhaps TRBD1 as D (5 bases). From germline, CDR1 is SGDLS and CDR2 YYNGEE. V dropped 0 bases and J dropped 1 base, with 13 bases sitting between them. This CDR3 is built from 16 residues. The CDR3 DNA sequence: TGTGCCAGCAGCGTAGTCGGGGTCGGGGGGAACACTGAAGCTTTCTTT. The encoded protein is CASSVVGVGGNTEAFF. Filled out from reference TRBV9 and TRBJ1-1, the complete variable domain reads DSGVTQTPKHLITATGQRVTLRCSPRSGDLSVYWYQQSLDQGLQFLIQYYNGEERAKGNILERFSAQQFPDLHSELNLSSLELGDSALYFCASSVVGVGGNTEAFFGQGTRLTVV.

This sequence joins TRBV2 and TRBJ1-1, with TRBD1 identical over 9 bases. Trimming cost V 7 bases and J 0 bases; bases outside gene matches: 6. The CDR3 runs to 15 residues. Germline CDR1 is SNHLY and CDR2 is FYNNEI. The DNA of the CDR3 is TGTGCCAGCAAACAGGGGGCGAGGTTGAACACTGAAGCTTTCTTT. Translated: CASKQGARLNTEAFF.

This clone was counted only a few times. The V gene is TRBV18, the J gene TRBJ2-2; TRBD1 aligns across 7 bases. V shed 2 bases and J 1 base; nucleotides not matched to a gene: 1. The CDR3 has 15 residues. Germline V gives CDR1 KGHSH, CDR2 LQKENI. The CDR3 DNA follows: TGTGCCAGCTCACCAGGGGACAGGAACACCGGGGAGCTGTTTTTT. Translating it yields CASSPGDRNTGELFF.

The rearrangement joins TRBV6-5 to TRBJ2-7; TRBD1 agrees at 8 bases. Germline V gene lookup returns CDR1 MNHEY and CDR2 SVGAGI. The CDR3 spans 14 residues. Trimming cost V 5 bases and J 2 bases; bases outside gene matches: 5. In DNA, the CDR3 is TGTGCCAGCAGTAGCCCAGGGGGCCCCTACGAGCAGTACTTC. Amino acids: CASSSPGGPYEQYF.

The gene calls are TRBV7-2 and TRBJ1-1; maybe TRBD1 (5 bases). This CDR3 has 14 residues. Germline V lookup: CDR1 SGHTA, CDR2 FQGNSA. Trimming took 6 bases from V and 1 from J, leaving 12 bases between them. CDR3 nucleotides: TGTGCCAGCAGTCCGGTTGGACAGAACACTGAAGCTTTCTTT. Translating gives CASSPVGQNTEAFF.

This chain uses TRBV5-1 with TRBJ2-1; D gene ambiguous. This CDR3 contains 17 residues. Germline V lookup: CDR1 SGHRS, CDR2 YFSETQ. With 0 bases removed from V and 0 bases from J, the gap between germline ends came to 13 bases. The CDR3, as DNA: TGCGCCAGCAGCTTGGGGCGGCCTCCGAGCTCCTACAATGAGCAGTTCTTC. Its translation is CASSLGRPPSSYNEQFF.

This chain connects TRBV11-2 to TRBJ2-3; 11 nucleotides match TRBD2. CDR1 SGHAT and CDR2 FQNNGV come from the germline V gene. The CDR3 loop spans 19 amino acids. V lost 4 bases to trimming and J lost 3 bases; unmatched junction nucleotides: 15. The CDR3 loop reads CASSSQPAVAGGRTDTQYF. CDR3 DNA sequence: TGTGCCAGCAGCTCCCAACCAGCAGTAGCGGGGGGGCGTACAGATACGCAGTATTTT.

The chain uses TRBV5-1 and TRBJ2-7; a possible D gene is TRBD2 (5 bases). V lost 0 bases and J lost 5, with 12 bases in between. Germline lookup yields CDR1 SGHRS and CDR2 YFSETQ. CDR3 size: 14 residues. The CDR3, as DNA: TGCGCCAGCAGCTTGGCGTTTACCGGGGACGAGCAGTACTTC. Protein product: CASSLAFTGDEQYF.